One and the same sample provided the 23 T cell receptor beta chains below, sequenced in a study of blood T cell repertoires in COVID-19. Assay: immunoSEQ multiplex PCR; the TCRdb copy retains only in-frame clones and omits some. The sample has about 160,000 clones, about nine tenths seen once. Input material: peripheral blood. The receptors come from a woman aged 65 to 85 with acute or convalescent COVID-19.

In DNA form, the CDR3 reads TGTGCCTGGAGTGGGGGGCACACCATATATTTT. This sequence encodes CAWSGGHTIYF. The chain uses TRBV30 and TRBJ1-3; a possible D gene is TRBD1 (6 bases). With 1 base removed from V and 8 bases from J, the gap between germline ends came to 6 bases. CDR1 is GTSNPN, CDR2 SVGIG, per germline (reference sequence). The CDR3 is 11 amino acids.

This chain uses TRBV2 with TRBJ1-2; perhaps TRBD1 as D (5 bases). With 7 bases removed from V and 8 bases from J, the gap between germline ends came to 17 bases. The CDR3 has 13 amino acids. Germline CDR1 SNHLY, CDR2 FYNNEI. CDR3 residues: CASTGGTVRGYTF. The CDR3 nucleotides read TGTGCCAGCACGGGGGGGACGGTGAGGGGCTACACCTTC.

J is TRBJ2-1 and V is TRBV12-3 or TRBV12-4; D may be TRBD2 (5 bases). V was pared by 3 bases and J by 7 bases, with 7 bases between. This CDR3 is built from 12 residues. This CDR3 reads CASSFPGNEQFF. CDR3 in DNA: TGTGCCAGCAGTTTCCCGGGAAATGAGCAGTTCTTC.

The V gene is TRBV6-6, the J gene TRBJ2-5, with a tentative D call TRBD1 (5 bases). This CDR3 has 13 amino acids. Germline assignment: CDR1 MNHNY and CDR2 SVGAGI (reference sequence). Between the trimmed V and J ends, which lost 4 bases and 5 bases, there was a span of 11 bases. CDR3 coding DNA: TGTGCCAGCAGTTCAGGGTTCCCCGAGACCCAGTACTTC. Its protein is CASSSGFPETQYF.

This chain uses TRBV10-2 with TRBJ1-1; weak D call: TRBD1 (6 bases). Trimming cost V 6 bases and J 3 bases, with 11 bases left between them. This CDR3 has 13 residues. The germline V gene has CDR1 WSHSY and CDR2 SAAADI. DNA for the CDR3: TGCGCCAGCAGCGCTGACAGGTACACTGAAGCTTTCTTT. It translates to CASSADRYTEAFF.

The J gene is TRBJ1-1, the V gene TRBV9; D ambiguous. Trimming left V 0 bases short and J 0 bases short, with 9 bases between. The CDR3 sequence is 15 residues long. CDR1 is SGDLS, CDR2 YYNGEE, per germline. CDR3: CASSVDSGLNTEAFF. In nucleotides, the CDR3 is TGTGCCAGCAGCGTAGACTCGGGATTGAACACTGAAGCTTTCTTT.

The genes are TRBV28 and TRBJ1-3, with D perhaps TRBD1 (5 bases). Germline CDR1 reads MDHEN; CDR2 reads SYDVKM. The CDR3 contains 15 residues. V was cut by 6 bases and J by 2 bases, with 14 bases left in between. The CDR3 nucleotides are TGTGCCAGCAGACCCACAGGAGCGACTGGAAACACCATATATTTT. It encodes CASRPTGATGNTIYF.

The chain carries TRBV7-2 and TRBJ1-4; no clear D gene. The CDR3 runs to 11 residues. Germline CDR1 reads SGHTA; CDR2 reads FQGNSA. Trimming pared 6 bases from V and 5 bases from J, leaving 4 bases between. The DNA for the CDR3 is TGTGCCAGCAGTCAAAATGAAAAACTGTTTTTT. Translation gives CASSQNEKLFF.

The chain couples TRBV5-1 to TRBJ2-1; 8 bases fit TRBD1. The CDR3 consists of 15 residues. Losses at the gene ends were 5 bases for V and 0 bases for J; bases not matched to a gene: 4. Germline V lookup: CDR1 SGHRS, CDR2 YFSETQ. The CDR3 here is CASRLDRGSYNEQFF. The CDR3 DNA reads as TGCGCCAGCAGGTTAGACAGGGGCTCCTACAATGAGCAGTTCTTC.

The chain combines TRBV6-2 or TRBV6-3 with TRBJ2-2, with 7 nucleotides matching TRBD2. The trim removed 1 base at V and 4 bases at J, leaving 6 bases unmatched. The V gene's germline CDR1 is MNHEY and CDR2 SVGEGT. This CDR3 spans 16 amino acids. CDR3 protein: CASSYLSSGTTGELFF. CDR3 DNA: TGTGCCAGCAGTTACTTGTCTAGCGGAACCACCGGGGAGCTGTTTTTT.

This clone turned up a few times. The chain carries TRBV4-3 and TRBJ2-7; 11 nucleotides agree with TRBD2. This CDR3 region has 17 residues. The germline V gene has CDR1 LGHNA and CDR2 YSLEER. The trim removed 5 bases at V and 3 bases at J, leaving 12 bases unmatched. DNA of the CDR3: TGCGCCAGCAGCAAGTACTCCTCCGGGACTAGCGGCTACGAGCAGTACTTC. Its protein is CASSKYSSGTSGYEQYF.

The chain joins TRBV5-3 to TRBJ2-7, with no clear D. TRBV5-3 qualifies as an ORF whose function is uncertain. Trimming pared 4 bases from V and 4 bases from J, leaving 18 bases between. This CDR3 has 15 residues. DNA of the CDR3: TGTGCCAGAAGCGCCGGTCCAATCGTTATTTACGAGCAGTACTTC. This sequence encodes CARSAGPIVIYEQYF.

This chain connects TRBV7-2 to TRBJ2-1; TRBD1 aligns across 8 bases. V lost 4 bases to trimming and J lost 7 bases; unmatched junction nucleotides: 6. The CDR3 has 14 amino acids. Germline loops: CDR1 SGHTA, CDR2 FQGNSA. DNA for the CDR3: TGTGCCAGCAGCTCCCGGACAGGGAAGAATGAGCAGTTCTTC. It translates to CASSSRTGKNEQFF.

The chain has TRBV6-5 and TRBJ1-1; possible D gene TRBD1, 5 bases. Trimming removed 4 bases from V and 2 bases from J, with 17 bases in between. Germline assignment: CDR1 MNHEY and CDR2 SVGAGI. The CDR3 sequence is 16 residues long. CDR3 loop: CASSSSWGRENTEAFF. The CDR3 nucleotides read TGTGCCAGCAGTTCAAGCTGGGGCAGGGAAAACACTGAAGCTTTCTTT.

The CDR3 DNA reads TGTGCCAGCAGCCCCTCCACCCCGCGCGGGGGGCACCATGGCTACACCTTC. It specifies CASSPSTPRGGHHGYTF. V is TRBV7-9 and J is TRBJ1-2; D possibly corresponds to TRBD1 (6 bases). CDR1 and CDR2 (germline): SEHNR, FQNEAQ (reference sequence). V was trimmed by 5 bases and J by 6 bases, leaving 25 bases between them. The CDR3 runs to 17 residues.

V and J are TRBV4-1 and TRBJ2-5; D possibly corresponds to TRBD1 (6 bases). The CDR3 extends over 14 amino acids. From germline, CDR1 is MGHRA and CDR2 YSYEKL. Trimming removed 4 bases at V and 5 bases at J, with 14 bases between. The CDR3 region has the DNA TGCGCCAGCAGCCCAGGGGCCAGGGTTGAGACCCAGTACTTC. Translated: CASSPGARVETQYF.

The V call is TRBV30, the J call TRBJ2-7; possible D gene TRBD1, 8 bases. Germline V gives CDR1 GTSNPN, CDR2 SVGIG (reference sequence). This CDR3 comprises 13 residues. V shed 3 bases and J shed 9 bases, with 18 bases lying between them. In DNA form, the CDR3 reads TGTGCCTGGAGCCCACAGGGGGGGCTAGGGCAGTACTTC. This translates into CAWSPQGGLGQYF.

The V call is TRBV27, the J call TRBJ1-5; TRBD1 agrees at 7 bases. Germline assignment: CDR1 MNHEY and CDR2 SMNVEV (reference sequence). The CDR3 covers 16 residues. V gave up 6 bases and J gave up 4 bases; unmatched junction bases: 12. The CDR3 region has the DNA TGTGCCAGCAGGGGGGCGACAGGGAAAGTGAATCAGCCCCAGCATTTT. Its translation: CASRGATGKVNQPQHF.

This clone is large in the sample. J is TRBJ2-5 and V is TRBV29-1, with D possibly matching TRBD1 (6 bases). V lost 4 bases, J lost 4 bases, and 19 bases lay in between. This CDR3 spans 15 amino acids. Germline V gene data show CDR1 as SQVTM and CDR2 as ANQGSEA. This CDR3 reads CSVVGTPGRGETQYF. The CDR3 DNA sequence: TGCAGCGTTGTCGGGACACCGGGACGGGGAGAGACCCAGTACTTC.

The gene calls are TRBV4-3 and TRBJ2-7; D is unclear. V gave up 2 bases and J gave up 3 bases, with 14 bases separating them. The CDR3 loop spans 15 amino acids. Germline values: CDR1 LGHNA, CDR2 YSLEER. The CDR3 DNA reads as TGCGCCAGCAGCCAAAGGTGGGCAGAGAACTACGAGCAGTACTTC. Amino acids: CASSQRWAENYEQYF.

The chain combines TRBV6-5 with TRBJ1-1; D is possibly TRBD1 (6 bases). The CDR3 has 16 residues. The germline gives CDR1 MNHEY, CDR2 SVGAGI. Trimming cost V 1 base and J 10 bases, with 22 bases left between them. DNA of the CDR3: TGTGCCAGCAGTTACTGGCACAGTGGGGGGGGCGAGGGAGCTTTCTTT. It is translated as CASSYWHSGGGEGAFF.

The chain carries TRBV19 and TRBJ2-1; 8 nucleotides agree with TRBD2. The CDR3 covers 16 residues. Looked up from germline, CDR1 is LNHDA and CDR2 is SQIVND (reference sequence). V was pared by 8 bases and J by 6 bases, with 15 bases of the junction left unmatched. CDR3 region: CASRDSGTSNPNEQFF. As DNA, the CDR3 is TGTGCCAGTCGAGATTCCGGGACTAGTAATCCCAATGAGCAGTTCTTC.

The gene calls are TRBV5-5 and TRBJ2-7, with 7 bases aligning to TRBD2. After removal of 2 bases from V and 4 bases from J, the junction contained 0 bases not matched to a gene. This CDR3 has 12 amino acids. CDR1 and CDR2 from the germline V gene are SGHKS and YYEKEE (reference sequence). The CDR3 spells CASSFSGYEQYF. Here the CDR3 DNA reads TGTGCCAGCAGCTTTAGCGGGTACGAGCAGTACTTC.